Following are 2 T cell receptor beta chains from one sample sequenced in a study of blood T cell repertoires in COVID-19. Measured with immunoSEQ multiplex PCR; TCRdb has only the in-frame clones, and not every one. The table lists around 230,000 clones, roughly 85% of them singletons. Sequenced sample: peripheral blood. Source of these receptors: a man in his forties or fifties with COVID-19, enrolled during active disease.

This clone was found once. The chain has TRBV3-1 (or the pseudogene TRBV3-2) and TRBJ1-2; the D is unclear. Germline V gene data show CDR1 as LGHDT and CDR2 as YNNKEL (reference sequence). Trimming removed 4 bases from V and 5 bases from J, with 20 bases in between. The CDR3 length is 16 residues. Written as DNA, the CDR3 is TGTGCCAGCAGCCCAGGTAGTGCCGCCTTAATGTATGGCTACACCTTC. Amino acids: CASSPGSAALMYGYTF.

The V and J genes are TRBV7-2 and TRBJ1-2; the match to TRBD1 covers 9 bases. The CDR3 runs 14 residues. Germline-derived CDR1 and CDR2 are SGHTA and FQGNSA. V shed 5 bases and J 3 bases; nucleotides not matched to a gene: 4. Here the CDR3 reads CASSRTGVDYGYTF. The DNA for the CDR3 is TGTGCCAGCAGCCGGACAGGGGTAGACTATGGCTACACCTTC. Looking up the rest from reference TRBV7-2 and TRBJ1-2 gives the full variable domain: GAGVSQSPSNKVTEKGKDVELRCDPISGHTALYWYRQSLGQGLEFLIYFQGNSAPDKSGLPSDRFSAERTGGSVSTLTIQRTQQEDSAVYLCASSRTGVDYGYTFGSGTRLTVV.